The T cell receptor beta chain under discussion was sequenced for a study of blood T cell repertoires in COVID-19. The wider study: T cells, B-cell-depleted T cells, or PBMCs supplied cDNA or gDNA.

Assay used: immunoSEQ multiplex PCR; TCRdb lists only in-frame clones, some missing. The repertoire holds hundreds of thousands of clones, with about 85% as singletons. Sequences were obtained from PBMCs or T cells enriched from blood (not recorded which). This TCR was recovered from a woman aged 45 to 65 who had recovered from COVID-19.

The chain's CDR3 is CASSLYTGGQPQHF. CDR3 nucleotide sequence: TGTGCCAGCAGCTTGTACACAGGGGGACAGCCCCAGCATTTT. The V call is TRBV5-5, the J call TRBJ1-5; 8 bases are a match to TRBD1. Germline lookup yields CDR1 SGHKS and CDR2 YYEKEE (reference sequence). Trimming took 1 base from V and 7 from J; bases not matched to a gene: 4. The CDR3 spans 14 residues.